The T cell receptor beta chain under discussion was sequenced for a study of shared clonotypes between healthy human individuals. At the level of the study: The composition of the donors was a couple of women and three men aged 18 to 49.

Donors comprised healthy HIV-negative adults lacking recent acute infections or vaccinations. Every subset's genomic DNA went evenly onto several immunoSEQ plates. Using immunoSEQ multiplex PCR, the repertoire was profiled, and TCRdb retains in-frame clones only, with some absent. The sample carries more than 450,000 clones, more than 65% recorded once. The sample was PBMCs. This sequence was found in a middle-aged woman in good health. Some clones in this sample may be carry-over from other donors' samples.

Here the CDR3 DNA reads TGTGCCAGTACCCCCCGCGCCACCTACTTGAACACTGAAGCTTTCTTT. Translated, it gives CASTPRATYLNTEAFF. The V gene is TRBV19, the J gene TRBJ1-1; D ambiguous. V was cut by 7 bases and J by 0 bases, with 18 bases left in between. Germline CDR1 is LNHDA and CDR2 is SQIVND (reference sequence). The CDR3 spans 16 residues.